The 26 T cell receptor beta chains below all came from one sample that was sequenced in a study of blood T cell repertoires in COVID-19. Clones were sequenced by immunoSEQ multiplex PCR, and TCRdb holds only the in-frame ones, with some missing. Of about 190,000 clones listed, 65% to 80% are singletons. What was sequenced was peripheral blood. These TCRs come from a man aged 50 to 60 who had recovered from COVID-19.

V usage is TRBV23-1 and J usage is TRBJ2-3; the D gene is possibly TRBD2 (5 bases). TRBV23-1 is treated as an ORF (open reading frame) with a function not yet certain. V was shortened by 0 bases and J by 4 bases, with 8 bases between the two germline ends. This CDR3 region has 14 residues. Here the CDR3 DNA reads TGCGCCAGCAGTCAATCCATGGAGGCAGATACGCAGTATTTT. Its translation: CASSQSMEADTQYF.

As for this clone: Distinct nucleotide sequences in the sample also encode this CDR3. This chain joins TRBV5-6 and TRBJ2-1; TRBD2 matches at 8 bases. V was pared by 2 bases and J by 8 bases, with 3 bases of the junction left unmatched. Germline V gives CDR1 SGHDT, CDR2 YYEEEE. The CDR3 runs 13 residues. The CDR3 sequence: CASSFPGLDEQFF. CDR3 coding DNA: TGTGCCAGCAGCTTCCCGGGACTAGATGAGCAGTTCTTC.

The chain recombines TRBV29-1 with TRBJ1-2, with 8 bases matching TRBD1. CDR3 length: 14 residues. V shed 3 bases, J shed 4 bases, and the junction held 7 bases outside the gene matches. Germline V gene data show CDR1 as SQVTM and CDR2 as ANQGSEA. DNA of the CDR3: TGCAGCGTTGATAGAGCAGGGGGCGGCTATGGCTACACCTTC. Its protein is CSVDRAGGGYGYTF.

This clone was observed a single time. The V gene is TRBV20-1, the J gene TRBJ2-3, with TRBD2 identical over 13 bases. Germline values: CDR1 DFQATT, CDR2 SNEGSKA (reference sequence). Trimming removed 3 bases from V and 3 bases from J; junction bases left unmatched: 6. The CDR3 extends over 16 amino acids. CDR3 in amino acids: CSASKPGLAGTDTQYF. CDR3 nucleotide sequence: TGCAGTGCTAGTAAACCGGGACTAGCGGGAACAGATACGCAGTATTTT.

This clone was seen repeatedly, ten times or more. This chain connects TRBV19 to TRBJ2-6, with 7 bases aligning to TRBD1. The germline CDR1 and CDR2 sequences are LNHDA and SQIVND (reference sequence). The CDR3 has 15 amino acids. V trimming: 8 bases; J trimming: 2 bases; junction bases outside the gene matches: 6. CDR3 sequence: CASSGGEAGANVLTF. CDR3 coding DNA: TGTGCCAGTTCAGGGGGAGAAGCTGGGGCCAACGTCCTGACTTTC. The full variable domain, rest sourced from reference TRBV19 and TRBJ2-6, is DGGITQSPKYLFRKEGQNVTLSCEQNLNHDAMYWYRQDPGQGLRLIYYSQIVNDFQKGDIAEGYSVSREKKESFPLTVTSAQKNPTAFYLCASSGGEAGANVLTFGAGSRLTVL.

V usage is TRBV29-1 and J usage is TRBJ2-7; 9 bases align to TRBD1. The trim removed 6 bases at V and 6 bases at J, leaving 9 bases unmatched. CDR3 size: 13 residues. The germline gives CDR1 SQVTM, CDR2 ANQGSEA. CDR3 loop: CSVIGQGSGEQYF. The CDR3 DNA sequence: TGCAGCGTGATAGGACAGGGGAGTGGCGAGCAGTACTTC.

The V gene is TRBV29-1, the J gene TRBJ2-5; TRBD1 agrees at 10 bases. V lost 5 bases, J lost 4 bases, and 7 bases stayed unmatched. The CDR3 totals 14 residues. Germline V gene data show CDR1 as SQVTM and CDR2 as ANQGSEA. This chain's CDR3 is CSVFRQGARETQYF. The CDR3 region has the DNA TGCAGCGTTTTCCGACAGGGGGCACGAGAGACCCAGTACTTC.

The chain employs TRBV3-1 (or the pseudogene TRBV3-2) and TRBJ2-2, with a weak D call TRBD1 (6 bases). Trimming pared 5 bases from V and 4 bases from J, leaving 11 bases between. The CDR3 is 14 residues long. The germline V gene has CDR1 LGHDT and CDR2 YNNKEL (reference sequence). The DNA for the CDR3 is TGTGCCAGCAGCGACAGGAAACTCACCGGGGAGCTGTTTTTT. Translation gives CASSDRKLTGELFF.

J is TRBJ1-4 and V is TRBV5-1, with D tentatively TRBD1 (6 bases). Germline V lookup: CDR1 SGHRS, CDR2 YFSETQ. V was trimmed by 5 bases and J by 7 bases, leaving 12 bases between them. The CDR3 has 13 residues. The CDR3 DNA is TGCGCCAGCAGTGCAGGGGTGGGTGAAAAACTGTTTTTT. Amino acid sequence: CASSAGVGEKLFF. The complete variable domain, with remaining parts taken from reference TRBV5-1 and TRBJ1-4, reads KAGVTQTPRYLIKTRGQQVTLSCSPISGHRSVSWYQQTPGQGLQFLFEYFSETQRNKGNFPGRFSGRQFSNSRSEMNVSTLELGDSALYLCASSAGVGEKLFFGSGTQLSVL.

The CDR3 DNA reads TGTGCCAGCAGCCCGTTAGGGGCAAGCACAGATACGCAGTATTTT. Its translation: CASSPLGASTDTQYF. This chain joins TRBV3-1 (or the pseudogene TRBV3-2) and TRBJ2-3; D might be TRBD1 (5 bases). The V end was cut by 4 bases, the J end by 0 bases, with 11 bases between. The CDR3 extends over 15 amino acids. The germline V gene encodes CDR1 LGHDT and CDR2 YNNKEL (reference sequence).

The V call is TRBV27, the J call TRBJ2-1, with 13 nucleotides matching TRBD2. Trimming removed 3 bases from V and 3 bases from J; junction bases left unmatched: 5. The CDR3 length is 17 residues. Looked up from germline, CDR1 is MNHEY and CDR2 is SMNVEV (reference sequence). CDR3 sequence: CASSFGLAGVFYNEQFF. The CDR3 DNA is TGTGCCAGCAGTTTCGGACTAGCGGGAGTGTTCTACAATGAGCAGTTCTTC.

The gene calls are TRBV2 and TRBJ2-7; 8 bases align to TRBD2. Germline CDR1 SNHLY, CDR2 FYNNEI. V gave up 3 bases and J gave up 5 bases; unmatched junction bases: 9. The CDR3 covers 15 residues. The CDR3 DNA sequence: TGTGCCAGCAGTGACCGCCTGGGACTAGTAAACGAGCAGTACTTC. Its translation: CASSDRLGLVNEQYF.

This clone was counted once. CDR3 nucleotides: TGTGCCAGCACCCTTTCGGGAGTCCAAGAGACCCAGTACTTC. This gives the protein CASTLSGVQETQYF. The chain employs TRBV28 and TRBJ2-5; TRBD2 is a possible D gene (6 bases). The CDR3 is 14 amino acids. From germline, CDR1 is MDHEN and CDR2 SYDVKM. V shed 7 bases and J shed 1 base, with 13 bases lying between them.

This clone appeared once. The CDR3: CASSLDWEAGYGYTF. CDR3 nucleotide sequence: TGTGCCAGCAGCTTAGACTGGGAGGCGGGCTATGGCTACACCTTC. This chain links TRBV7-9 with TRBJ1-2; D uncertain. Germline CDR1 reads SEHNR; CDR2 reads FQNEAQ (reference sequence). The CDR3 spans 15 residues. Deletions cut 1 base from V and 4 bases from J, with 13 bases between.

In its sample, this clone was seen a few times. This rearrangement joins TRBV27 to TRBJ2-3; 7 bases are shared with TRBD1. This CDR3 spans 16 amino acids. Germline CDR1 is MNHEY and CDR2 is SMNVEV (reference sequence). V shed 6 bases and J 4 bases; nucleotides not matched to a gene: 13. CDR3 sequence reads: CASSTKGAGSADTQYF. CDR3 in DNA: TGTGCCAGCAGCACCAAGGGGGCGGGCAGTGCAGATACGCAGTATTTT.

The CDR3 DNA follows: TGCGCCAGCAGCCGCGGACTAGCGGGAGGTTTTAGGGTAACCTACGAGCAGTACTTC. Translated, it gives CASSRGLAGGFRVTYEQYF. The V gene is TRBV5-1, the J gene TRBJ2-7, with 14 positions matching TRBD2. CDR1 is SGHRS, CDR2 YFSETQ, per germline. The trim removed 4 bases at V and 2 bases at J, leaving 14 bases unmatched. This CDR3 region has 19 residues.

The chain has TRBV5-1 and TRBJ2-1; TRBD1 matches 7 bases. The CDR3 extends over 12 amino acids. J lost 7 bases, V lost 2 bases, and 0 bases had no gene match. Germline V gives CDR1 SGHRS, CDR2 YFSETQ. The DNA for the CDR3 is TGCGCCAGCAGCTTACAGGGGAATGAGCAGTTCTTC. The encoded protein is CASSLQGNEQFF.

The chain is built from TRBV28 and TRBJ2-7; possibly TRBD1 for D (6 bases). This CDR3 contains 11 residues. Germline V CDR1 and CDR2: MDHEN, SYDVKM. V was pared by 7 bases and J by 4 bases, with 8 bases between. The CDR3 region is CASTTGYEQYF. Written as DNA, the CDR3 is TGTGCCAGCACCACAGGGTACGAGCAGTACTTC.

CDR3 protein: CASSAGTGPPGELFF. The CDR3 coding sequence is TGTGCCAGCAGCGCTGGGACAGGGCCCCCCGGGGAGCTGTTTTTT. The chain links TRBV5-4 to TRBJ2-2, with 9 bases matching TRBD1. V gave up 4 bases and J gave up 6 bases; unmatched junction bases: 7. The CDR3 runs 15 residues. Germline-derived CDR1 and CDR2 are SGHNT and YYREEE (reference sequence). The whole variable domain, filled in from reference TRBV5-4 and TRBJ2-2, reads ETGVTQSPTHLIKTRGQQVTLRCSSQSGHNTVSWYQQALGQGPQFIFQYYREEENGRGNFPPRFSGLQFPNYSSELNVNALELDDSALYLCASSAGTGPPGELFFGEGSRLTVL.

This chain uses TRBV7-3 with TRBJ2-5, with D unresolved. Trimming removed 5 bases from V and 5 bases from J, with 18 bases in between. Per the germline V gene, CDR1 is SGHTA and CDR2 is FQGTGA. This CDR3 region has 15 residues. CDR3 DNA sequence: TGTGCCAGCAGCGCGAATGGCGGAGCCTCTGAGACCCAGTACTTC. This encodes CASSANGGASETQYF. The full variable domain, in which reference TRBV7-3 and TRBJ2-5 provide the parts outside the CDR3, is GAGVSQTPSNKVTEKGKYVELRCDPISGHTALYWYRQSLGQGPEFLIYFQGTGAADDSGLPNDRFFAVRPEGSVSTLKIQRTERGDSAVYLCASSANGGASETQYFGPGTRLLVL.

This clone was counted ten times or more. The CDR3 is CSVGQGASTEAFF. CDR3 in DNA: TGCAGCGTGGGACAGGGGGCCTCCACTGAAGCTTTCTTT. The chain combines TRBV29-1 with TRBJ1-1, with TRBD1 matching over 12 bases. V gave up 6 bases and J gave up 4 bases; unmatched junction bases: 3. The length of the CDR3 is 13 residues. The germline CDR1 and CDR2 sequences are SQVTM and ANQGSEA.

V gene TRBV7-7 combines with J gene TRBJ2-5; 10 bases match TRBD1. Germline CDR1 reads SSHAT; CDR2 reads FNYEAQ (reference sequence). V dropped 1 base and J dropped 5; count of bases not matched to a gene: 4. The CDR3 has 15 residues. The CDR3 nucleotides read TGTGCCAGCAGCTTAGGACAGGGGGCATCGGAGACCCAGTACTTC. Protein: CASSLGQGASETQYF.

The rearrangement joins TRBV7-2 to TRBJ2-1; a possible D gene is TRBD2 (6 bases). V shed 1 base and J shed 6 bases, with 10 bases lying between them. Germline V gene lookup returns CDR1 SGHTA and CDR2 FQGNSA. CDR3 size: 14 residues. DNA of the CDR3: TGTGCCAGCAGCTTAGGGGACTTCAGCAATGAGCAGTTCTTC. It specifies CASSLGDFSNEQFF.

This chain links TRBV19 with TRBJ2-5; D ambiguous. Per germline, CDR1 LNHDA and CDR2 SQIVND (reference sequence). V gave up 4 bases and J gave up 5 bases, with 8 bases separating them. CDR3 length: 12 residues. Here the CDR3 reads CASSTGYETQYF. CDR3 DNA: TGTGCCAGTAGTACCGGGTACGAGACCCAGTACTTC.

The gene calls are TRBV18 and TRBJ2-2, with a weak D call TRBD1 (5 bases). From germline, CDR1 is KGHSH and CDR2 LQKENI. The CDR3 covers 16 residues. Trimming left V 3 bases short and J 4 bases short, with 15 bases between. CDR3 nucleotide sequence: TGTGCCAGCTCACCTTGGGCAGGGCCGGGCACCGGGGAGCTGTTTTTT. Its protein product is CASSPWAGPGTGELFF.

The chain employs TRBV18 and TRBJ1-2, with 8 nucleotides matching TRBD1. The V gene's germline CDR1 is KGHSH and CDR2 LQKENI. This CDR3 has 15 amino acids. V gave up 3 bases and J gave up 2 bases; unmatched junction bases: 5. CDR3 protein: CASSPEWTGNYGYTF. The CDR3 DNA is TGTGCCAGCTCACCCGAGTGGACAGGGAACTATGGCTACACCTTC.